This T cell receptor (beta chain) was documented in a study of early T cells in non-severe SARS-CoV-2 infection. One entry per CDR3 protein results from TCRdb running MiXCR on the 5' RACE reads. The sample shows about 63,000 distinct CDR3 sequences, 10% to 15% of them seen only once. Ten or more counts support this clonotype. Trimming cost V 6 bases and J 6 bases; bases outside gene matches: 7. The CDR3 is 15 amino acids. The rearrangement uses TRBV12-3 or TRBV12-4 and TRBJ2-1; 11 nucleotides match TRBD2. This TCR came from an adult who was a healthcare worker with PCR-confirmed SARS-CoV-2 infection or an uninfected control (not recorded which). Sequencing was done on a sample of whole blood. The DNA of the CDR3 is TGTGCCAGCAGCATTAGCGGGGGGGCTCCCAATGAGCAGTTCTTC. It specifies CASSISGGAPNEQFF.